The sequence of this T cell receptor beta chain was determined in a study of cytomegalovirus exposure and HLA in healthy donors. The method was immunoSEQ multiplex PCR; TCRdb's version includes in-frame clones alone and lacks a portion of them. The data show more than 250,000 clones, roughly 89% seen once. Of note for this clone: The target antigen is unknown. Different DNA sequences within this sample yield the same CDR3.

The CDR3 is 15 amino acids. Unmatched junction bases numbered 3, after V lost 0 bases and J lost 5 bases. Germline CDR1 is LGHNA and CDR2 is YSLEER. General study findings and limits: Some TCR beta chains (about 180 of them) were listed as cytomegalovirus-associated.

The chain has TRBV4-3 and TRBJ1-1, with 10 nucleotides matching TRBD1. Sequenced sample: PBMCs. This clonotype was obtained from a young woman in good health and CMV-seronegative. The CDR3, as DNA: TGCGCCAGCAGCCAAGAGGGACAGGGGTGGACTGAAGCTTTCTTT. It codes for CASSQEGQGWTEAFF.